Listed below are T cell receptor beta chains from one sample, sequenced in a study of control samples from healthy donors and cancer patients. The assay was immunoSEQ multiplex PCR, and TCRdb's table has in-frame clones only and misses some. The repertoire holds 100,000 to 150,000 clones, with about 92% as singletons. The sequenced sample consisted of PBMCs. The receptors originated from a man aged 45-65 years with head and neck cancer. Both conserved end residues are part of each CDR3. Each record gives: J gene, D gene, V gene, clone size, CDR3 protein, CDR3 DNA. A D gene is named only where the DNA matches it firmly. A clone size is listed for some rows: how often the clone was seen (once, few, many), or a class if it is expanded.

TRBJ2-7 | - | TRBV12-5 | - | CASAQSHRISYEQYF | TGTGCTAGTGCCCAATCTCACCGGATTTCATACGAGCAGTACTTC
TRBJ2-1 | - | TRBV4-2 | once | CASSPPQGEGYNEQFF | TGTGCCAGCAGCCCGCCGCAGGGAGAGGGGTACAATGAGCAGTTCTTC
TRBJ2-4 | TRBD2 | TRBV2 | - | CASSEELAGAKNIQYF | TGTGCCAGCAGTGAGGAGCTAGCGGGAGCCAAAAACATTCAGTACTTC
TRBJ1-1 | TRBD1 | TRBV3-1/TRBV3-2 | - | CASSPGRGQAFF | TGTGCCAGCAGCCCTGGGAGGGGGCAAGCTTTCTTT
TRBJ1-6 | - | TRBV19 | - | CASTERAADSPLHF | TGTGCCAGTACCGAGAGGGCCGCGGATTCACCCCTCCACTTT
TRBJ2-7 | TRBD1 | TRBV6-2/TRBV6-3 | - | CASSRPVVLTPAGTGVYF | TGTGCCAGCAGTCGCCCCGTGGTCCTAACTCCGGCCGGGACAGGGGTCTACTTC
TRBJ1-6 | - | TRBV27 | - | CASSRDLSYSPLHF | TGTGCCAGCAGCCGAGACCTTAGTTATTCACCCCTCCACTTT
TRBJ2-6 | TRBD2 | TRBV7-6 | - | CASSLGLAGGSGANVLTF | TGTGCCAGCAGCTTAGGACTAGCGGGGGGCTCTGGGGCCAACGTCCTGACTTTC
TRBJ1-1 | - | TRBV30 | once | CAWSSGTRAQEAFF | TGTGCCTGGAGTAGCGGCACAAGGGCACAAGAAGCTTTCTTT
TRBJ2-5 | - | TRBV27 | few | CASSTRPRSQETQYF | TGTGCCAGCAGCACTCGTCCTCGGAGCCAAGAGACCCAGTACTTC
TRBJ1-4 | TRBD1 | TRBV2 | - | CASSPDRGRGEKLFF | TGTGCCAGCAGTCCCGACAGGGGGCGGGGGGAAAAACTGTTTTTT
TRBJ2-5 | - | TRBV6-2/TRBV6-3 | - | CASSSASGFLETQYF | TGTGCCAGCAGTTCCGCTTCGGGGTTTCTGGAGACCCAGTACTTC
TRBJ1-2 | - | TRBV12-3/TRBV12-4 | few | CASSQGIYGYTF | TGTGCCAGCAGCCAGGGGATCTATGGCTACACCTTC
TRBJ2-4 | - | TRBV19 | - | CAPKPRGKRSKNIQYF | TGTGCCCCCAAACCTCGGGGTAAGAGGTCCAAAAACATTCAGTACTTC
TRBJ1-5 | - | TRBV5-3 | - | CARIGMSAYSNQPQHF | TGTGCCAGAATTGGGATGTCGGCCTATAGCAATCAGCCCCAGCATTTT
TRBJ2-1 | TRBD2 | TRBV7-3 | - | CASSSSGGAGEQFF | TGTGCCAGCAGCTCTAGCGGGGGGGCCGGTGAGCAGTTCTTC
TRBJ1-1 | - | TRBV30 | - | CAWSVRGRANTEAFF | TGTGCCTGGAGTGTACGGGGAAGGGCGAACACTGAAGCTTTCTTT
TRBJ2-5 | TRBD1 | TRBV28 | - | CASSTPGQQETQYF | TGTGCCAGCAGTACCCCGGGACAGCAAGAGACCCAGTACTTC
TRBJ1-2 | - | TRBV6-6 | - | CASSYLYGDYGYTF | TGTGCCAGCAGTTACCTTTATGGTGACTATGGCTACACCTTC
TRBJ2-2 | - | TRBV5-4 | - | CASSQTTAGELFF | TGTGCCAGTTCCCAAACAACCGCCGGGGAGCTGTTTTTT
TRBJ1-2 | - | TRBV13 | - | CASRVSSVRNTF | TGTGCCAGCAGGGTTTCCAGCGTACGGAACACCTTC
TRBJ2-5 | - | TRBV7-2 | - | CASSLVHRWGETQYF | TGTGCCAGCAGCTTAGTCCACAGGTGGGGGGAGACCCAGTACTTC
TRBJ1-1 | TRBD1 | TRBV9 | once | CASSVGQGVTEAFF | TGTGCCAGCAGCGTAGGACAGGGTGTCACTGAAGCTTTCTTT
TRBJ2-7 | - | TRBV2 | once | CASSEVHEQYF | TGTGCCAGCAGTGAGGTCCACGAGCAGTACTTC
TRBJ1-5 | TRBD1 | TRBV19 | - | CASSIGSGTGGQPQHF | TGTGCCAGTAGTATCGGGTCGGGGACAGGGGGTCAGCCCCAGCATTTT
TRBJ2-5 | TRBD2 | TRBV30 | - | CAWSVAAGGGETQYF | TGTGCCTGGAGTGTAGCGGCGGGGGGGGGAGAGACCCAGTACTTC
TRBJ2-7 | TRBD1 | TRBV6-5 | - | CASRLNRGYEQYF | TGTGCCAGCAGGTTGAACAGGGGCTACGAGCAGTACTTC
TRBJ2-7 | - | TRBV6-5 | - | CASILSLGDEQYF | TGTGCCAGCATTCTAAGTTTGGGGGACGAGCAGTACTTC
TRBJ2-7 | - | TRBV27 | - | CASSYRAEQYF | TGTGCCAGCAGCTACAGGGCCGAGCAGTACTTC
TRBJ1-6 | - | TRBV6-5 | once | CASSRQVNQNSPLHF | TGTGCCAGCAGTAGACAGGTCAACCAAAATTCACCCCTCCACTTT
TRBJ1-6 | - | TRBV19 | - | CASSIGNSYNSPLHF | TGTGCCAGTAGTATCGGGAACTCCTATAATTCACCCCTCCACTTT
TRBJ2-2 | TRBD2 | TRBV18 | - | CASSRVLAGNTGELFF | TGTGCCAGCTCACGGGTCCTAGCGGGGAACACCGGGGAGCTGTTTTTT
TRBJ2-2 | TRBD2 | TRBV9 | - | CASSVIPLAGNTGELFF | TGTGCCAGCAGCGTAATCCCCCTAGCGGGGAACACCGGGGAGCTGTTTTTT
TRBJ1-2 | - | TRBV28 | once | CASTLSLGVHYGYTF | TGTGCCAGCACTTTGAGTCTCGGGGTACACTATGGCTACACCTTC